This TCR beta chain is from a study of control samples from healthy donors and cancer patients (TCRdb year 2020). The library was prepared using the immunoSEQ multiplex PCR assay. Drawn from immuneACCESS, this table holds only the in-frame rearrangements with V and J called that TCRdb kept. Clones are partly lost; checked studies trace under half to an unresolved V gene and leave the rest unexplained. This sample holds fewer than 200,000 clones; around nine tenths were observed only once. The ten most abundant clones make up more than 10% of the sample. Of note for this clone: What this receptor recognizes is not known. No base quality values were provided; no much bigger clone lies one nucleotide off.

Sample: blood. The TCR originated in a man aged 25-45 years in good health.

The nucleotide sequence is given as TGTGCCAGCGGCCTACAGGCGATCAATCAGCCCCAGCATTTT. This translates into CASGLQAINQPQHF. The V gene is TRBV5-6 and the J gene is TRBJ1-5; TRBD1 might be the D gene, on 5 matching bases. For CDR1 and CDR2, the germline V gene lists SGHDT and YYEEEE. From its cysteine to its phenylalanine, the CDR3 spans 14 amino acids. Only the CDR3 portion is preserved as DNA: 42 bases, with reading frame beginning at the first base. Trimming costs V 7 bases and J 3 bases, and their ends lie 14 bases apart.